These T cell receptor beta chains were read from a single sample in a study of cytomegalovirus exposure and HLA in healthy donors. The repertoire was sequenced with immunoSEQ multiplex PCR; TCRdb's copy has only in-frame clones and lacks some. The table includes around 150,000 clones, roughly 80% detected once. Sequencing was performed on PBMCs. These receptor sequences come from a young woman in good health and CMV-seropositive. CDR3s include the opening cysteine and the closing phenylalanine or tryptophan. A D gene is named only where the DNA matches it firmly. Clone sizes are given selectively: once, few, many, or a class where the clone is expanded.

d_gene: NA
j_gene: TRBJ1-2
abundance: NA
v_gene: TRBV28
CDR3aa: CASSLSGRGELSYGYTF
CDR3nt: TGTGCCAGCAGTTTAAGTGGGAGGGGCGAGTTGAGTTATGGCTACACCTTC

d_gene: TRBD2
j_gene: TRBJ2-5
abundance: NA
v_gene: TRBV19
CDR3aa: CASKLSGVGETQYF
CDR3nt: TGTGCCAGTAAACTTAGCGGGGTCGGGGAGACCCAGTACTTC

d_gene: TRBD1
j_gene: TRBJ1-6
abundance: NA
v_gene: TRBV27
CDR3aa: CASSFETPHRGADSPLHF
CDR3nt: TGTGCCAGCAGTTTCGAGACTCCACACAGGGGCGCGGATTCACCCCTCCACTTT

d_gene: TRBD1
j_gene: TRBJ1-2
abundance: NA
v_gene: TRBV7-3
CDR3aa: CASSLKGTATLPYGYTF
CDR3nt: TGTGCCAGCAGCTTAAAAGGGACAGCTACTCTTCCCTATGGCTACACCTTC

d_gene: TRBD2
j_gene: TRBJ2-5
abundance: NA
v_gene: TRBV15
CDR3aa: CATSRGEYGKPSGGPGQETQYF
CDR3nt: TGTGCCACCAGCAGAGGAGAATACGGGAAGCCTAGCGGGGGGCCCGGACAAGAGACCCAGTACTTC

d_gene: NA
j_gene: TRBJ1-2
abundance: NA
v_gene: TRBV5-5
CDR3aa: CASSLSGNYGYTF
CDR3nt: TGTGCCAGCAGTCTATCAGGGAACTATGGCTACACCTTC

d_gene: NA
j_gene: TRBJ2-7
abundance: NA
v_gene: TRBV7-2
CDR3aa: CASSSWTQSYEQYF
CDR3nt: TGTGCCAGCAGCTCGTGGACACAATCCTACGAGCAGTACTTC

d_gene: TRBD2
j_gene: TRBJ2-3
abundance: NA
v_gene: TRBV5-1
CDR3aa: CASSFRTSGRTDTQYF
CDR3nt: TGCGCCAGCAGCTTCCGGACTAGCGGACGCACAGATACGCAGTATTTT

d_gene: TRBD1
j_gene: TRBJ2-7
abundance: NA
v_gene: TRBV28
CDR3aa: CASSAPAGQDADGQYF
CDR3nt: TGTGCCAGCAGTGCCCCCGCGGGACAGGATGCTGATGGGCAGTACTTC

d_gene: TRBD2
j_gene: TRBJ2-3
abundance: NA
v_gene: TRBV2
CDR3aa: CASSRLAGRTDTQYF
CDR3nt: TGTGCCAGCAGTCGACTAGCGGGGAGGACAGATACGCAGTATTTT

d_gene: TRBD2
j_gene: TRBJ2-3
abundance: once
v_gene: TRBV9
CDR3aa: CASTLRLAGGNTQYF
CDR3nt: TGTGCCAGCACCCTTCGACTAGCGGGGGGGAATACGCAGTATTTT

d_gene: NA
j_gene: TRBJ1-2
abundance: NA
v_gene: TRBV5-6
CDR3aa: CASSLVQTGGYTF
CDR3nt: TGTGCCAGCAGCTTGGTTCAGACGGGGGGCTACACCTTC

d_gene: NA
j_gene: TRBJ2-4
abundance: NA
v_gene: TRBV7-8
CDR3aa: CASSFVGLSAKNIQYF
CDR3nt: TGTGCCAGCAGCTTTGTCGGACTTTCAGCCAAAAACATTCAGTACTTC

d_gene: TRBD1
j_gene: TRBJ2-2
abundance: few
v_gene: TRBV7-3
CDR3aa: CASSFRQGGAGELFF
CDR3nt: TGTGCCAGCAGCTTCCGACAGGGGGGGGCCGGGGAGCTGTTTTTT

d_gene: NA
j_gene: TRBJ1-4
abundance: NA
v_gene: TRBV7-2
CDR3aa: CASSFYSGLVKKLFF
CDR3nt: TGTGCCAGCAGCTTTTATTCAGGGTTGGTCAAAAAACTGTTTTTT

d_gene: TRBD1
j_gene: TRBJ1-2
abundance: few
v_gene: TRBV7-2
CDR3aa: CASSSNAGGGYTF
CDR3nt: TGTGCCAGCAGCTCTAACGCAGGGGGCGGCTACACCTTC

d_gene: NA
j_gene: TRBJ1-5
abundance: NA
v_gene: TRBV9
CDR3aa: CASSLTGHLNQPQHF
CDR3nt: TGTGCCAGCAGCCTAACCGGACACCTTAATCAGCCCCAGCATTTT

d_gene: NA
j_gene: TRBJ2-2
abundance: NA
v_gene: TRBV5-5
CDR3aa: CASSPGANTGELFF
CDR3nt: TGTGCCAGCAGCCCGGGGGCGAACACCGGGGAGCTGTTTTTT

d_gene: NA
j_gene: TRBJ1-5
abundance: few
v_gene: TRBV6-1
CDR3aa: CASSEALGQYRGNQPQHF
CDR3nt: TGTGCCAGCAGTGAAGCGTTAGGTCAGTACAGGGGCAATCAGCCCCAGCATTTT

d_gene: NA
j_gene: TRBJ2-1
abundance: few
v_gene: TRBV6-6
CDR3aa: CASTYRVSPFDEQFF
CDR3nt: TGTGCCAGCACCTACAGGGTATCCCCCTTCGATGAGCAGTTCTTC

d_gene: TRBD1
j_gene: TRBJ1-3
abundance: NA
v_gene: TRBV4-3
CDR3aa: CASSQWTGSSSGNTIYF
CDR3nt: TGCGCCAGCAGCCAGTGGACAGGATCGAGCTCTGGAAACACCATATATTTT

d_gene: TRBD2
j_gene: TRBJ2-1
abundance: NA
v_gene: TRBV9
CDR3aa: CASSLGGGGAFNEQFF
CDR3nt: TGTGCCAGCAGCCTAGGGGGCGGGGGGGCGTTCAATGAGCAGTTCTTC

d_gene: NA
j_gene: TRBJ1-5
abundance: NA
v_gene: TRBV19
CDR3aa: CASSMGGLGNQPQHF
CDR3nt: TGTGCCAGTAGTATGGGGGGGTTAGGCAATCAGCCCCAGCATTTT